This T cell receptor (beta chain) is from a study of T cells expressing NK-cell markers. As for the study in general: Most of the eight sequenced donors were HCMV-seropositive; one was seronegative. Study-wide results and caveats: The same clonotypes also predominated in the CD3+CD56-NKG2C+ fraction of a handful of donors. Of CD8+ T cells, about 1.0-8% belonged to dominant NKG2C+ clonotypes in 5 to 7 donors.

TCRdb reprocessed the 5' RACE reads, keeping one entry per CDR3 protein, no DNA. The table for this sample gives a few hundred thousand distinct CDR3 sequences. A note on this clonotype: As yet, its antigen is unknown.

The origin of this receptor is a man aged 18-75 years in good health. Specimen: blood T cells: a sorted CD56 or NKG2C T cell subset, CD4+ or CD8+ T cells, or bulk PBMC T cells (not recorded which).

The CDR3 is CATSSRTSWTSYNEQFF. This chain links TRBV15 with TRBJ2-1; the TRBD2 assignment by TCRdb is unverifiable without DNA. Germline CDR1 LNHNV, CDR2 YYDKDF (reference sequence). The CDR3 has 17 residues.